The TCR beta chain under discussion was sequenced for a study of blood T cell repertoires in COVID-19. As for the study in general: Nucleic acid was either cDNA or gDNA, and it came from T cells, B-cell-depleted T cells, or PBMCs.

In the original workflow: Amplifying reference gene primers gave estimates of nucleated cell counts. This table comes from immunoSEQ multiplex PCR, and its TCRdb copy is limited to in-frame clones, with some not included. V, J and clone size derive from that table, while D and trimming were established from the DNA sequence. The data show around 260,000 clones, about 88% seen once. CDR1 is LGHDT, CDR2 YNNKEL, per germline (reference sequence). This CDR3 comprises 15 residues. V was pared by 3 bases and J by 3 bases, with 5 bases of the junction left unmatched. Sequencing was performed on peripheral blood. This sequence was found in a man younger than 45 with active or convalescent COVID-19. The V and J genes are TRBV3-1 (or the pseudogene TRBV3-2) and TRBJ2-3, with 8 bases identical to TRBD2. CDR3 sequence: CASSHPGLGTDTQYF. The CDR3 DNA sequence: TGTGCCAGCAGCCATCCGGGACTAGGAACAGATACGCAGTATTTT.